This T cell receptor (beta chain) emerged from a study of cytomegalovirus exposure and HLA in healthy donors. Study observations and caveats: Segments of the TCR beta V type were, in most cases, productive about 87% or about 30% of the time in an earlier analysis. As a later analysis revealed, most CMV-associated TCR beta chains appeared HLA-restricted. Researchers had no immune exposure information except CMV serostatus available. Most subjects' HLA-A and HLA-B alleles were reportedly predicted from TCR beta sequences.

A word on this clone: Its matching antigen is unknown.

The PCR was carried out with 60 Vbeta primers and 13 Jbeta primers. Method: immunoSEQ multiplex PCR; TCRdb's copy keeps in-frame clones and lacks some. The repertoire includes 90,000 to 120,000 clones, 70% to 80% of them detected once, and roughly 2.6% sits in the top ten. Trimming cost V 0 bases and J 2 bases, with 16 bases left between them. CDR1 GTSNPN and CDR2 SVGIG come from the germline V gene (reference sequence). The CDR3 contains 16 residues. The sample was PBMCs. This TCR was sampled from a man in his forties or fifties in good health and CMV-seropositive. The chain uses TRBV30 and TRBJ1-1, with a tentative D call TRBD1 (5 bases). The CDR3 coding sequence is TGTGCCTGGAGTGTACAGGAACCCTGGACAAACACTGAAGCTTTCTTT. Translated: CAWSVQEPWTNTEAFF.